Below are 17 T cell receptor beta chains sequenced from a single sample in a study of T-cell reconstitution after alpha-beta-depleted transplantation in children. The library targeted TCRbeta and was prepared with unique molecular identifiers. MiXCR, run by TCRdb on the PCR reads, gives a single entry per CDR3 protein. The sample records roughly 610,000 distinct CDR3 sequences, under 12% being singletons. The sample here was PBMCs from the stem cell graft donor, taken from the stem cell graft. The receptors come from a human donor who donated a stem cell graft to a child with acute myeloid leukemia.

This clonotype was seen a few times. The chain is built from TRBV20-1 and TRBJ2-1, with D hard to call. CDR3 length: 12 amino acids. Per the germline V gene, CDR1 is DFQATT and CDR2 is SNEGSKA (reference sequence). The CDR3 sequence: CSPHGGYNEQFF. DNA for the CDR3: TGCAGCCCCCATGGCGGTTACAATGAGCAGTTCTTC.

This clonotype has only one observation. The chain carries TRBV14 and TRBJ2-3, with D perhaps matching TRBD2 (6 bases). CDR3 size: 15 residues. Germline loops: CDR1 SGHDN, CDR2 FVKESK. The V gene lost 1 base and the J gene lost 7 bases, with 15 bases spanning the gap. Here the CDR3 DNA reads TGTGCCAGCAGCCAAGGACTAGGAGAGATAAATACGCAGTATTTT. Its translation: CASSQGLGEINTQYF.

At least ten counts were recorded for this clonotype. V is TRBV5-1 and J is TRBJ2-6; D is unclear. Germline V gene sequence: CDR1 SGHRS, CDR2 YFSETQ. Trimming took 0 bases from V and 0 from J, leaving 4 bases between them. The CDR3 is made up of 15 amino acids. The CDR3 coding sequence is TGCGCCAGCAGCTTGGACAGCTCTGGGGCCAACGTCCTGACTTTC. Translated: CASSLDSSGANVLTF.

This clonotype was recorded a few times. The chain is built from TRBV29-1 and TRBJ1-1, with D possibly TRBD1 on 5 matching bases. Germline V gives CDR1 SQVTM, CDR2 ANQGSEA. This CDR3 has 11 residues. Trimming took off 5 bases at V and 8 bases at J, with 12 bases between the two ends. The CDR3 loop reads CSVWEGPEAFF. CDR3 DNA sequence: TGCAGCGTTTGGGAGGGACCCGAAGCTTTCTTT. Looking up the rest from reference TRBV29-1 and TRBJ1-1 gives the full variable domain: SAVISQKPSRDICQRGTSLTIQCQVDSQVTMMFWYRQQPGQSLTLIATANQGSEATYESGFVIDKFPISRPNLTFSTLTVSNMSPEDSSIYLCSVWEGPEAFFGQGTRLTVV.

The V and J genes are TRBV5-1 and TRBJ1-2, with no clear D. The germline V gene encodes CDR1 SGHRS and CDR2 YFSETQ. The CDR3 contains 15 residues. The ends were cut back, 2 bases at V and 4 bases at J, with 15 bases in the middle. This CDR3 is CASSFALQSGYGYTF. CDR3 coding DNA: TGCGCCAGCAGCTTTGCACTCCAATCCGGCTATGGCTACACCTTC.

This clonotype was seen a few times. The J gene is TRBJ2-1, the V gene TRBV5-5; TRBD2 is a possible D gene (5 bases). The CDR3 is 15 residues long. Trimming pared 4 bases from V and 8 bases from J, leaving 19 bases between. Germline assignment: CDR1 SGHKS and CDR2 YYEKEE (reference sequence). CDR3 nucleotide sequence: TGTGCCAGCAGCCTGGAGGAGAGCCCCTATCATGAGCAGTTCTTC. Amino acid sequence: CASSLEESPYHEQFF. Full variable domain (missing parts from reference TRBV5-5 and TRBJ2-1): DAGVTQSPTHLIKTRGQQVTLRCSPISGHKSVSWYQQVLGQGPQFIFQYYEKEERGRGNFPDRFSARQFPNYSSELNVNALLLGDSALYLCASSLEESPYHEQFFGPGTRLTVL.

The rearrangement links TRBV7-2 to TRBJ2-5, with D unclear. V lost 5 bases, J lost 2 bases, and 18 bases lay in between. Looked up from germline, CDR1 is SGHTA and CDR2 is FQGNSA. This CDR3 region has 16 residues. CDR3 protein: CASSPSSLPKQETQYF. Written as DNA, the CDR3 is TGTGCCAGCAGCCCCAGTTCACTCCCCAAACAAGAGACCCAGTACTTC. The full variable domain, its missing parts supplied by reference TRBV7-2 and TRBJ2-5, is GAGVSQSPSNKVTEKGKDVELRCDPISGHTALYWYRQSLGQGLEFLIYFQGNSAPDKSGLPSDRFSAERTGGSVSTLTIQRTQQEDSAVYLCASSPSSLPKQETQYFGPGTRLLVL.

The chain has TRBV7-9 and TRBJ2-1, with a possible D match to TRBD1 (6 bases). V shed 6 bases and J shed 12 bases, with 24 bases lying between them. CDR1 and CDR2 (germline): SEHNR, FQNEAQ (reference sequence). The CDR3 is 15 residues long. CDR3 sequence: CASRGPGTKFGGQFF. CDR3 coding DNA: TGTGCCAGCAGGGGTCCGGGGACAAAGTTCGGTGGGCAGTTCTTC.

This clonotype was seen ten or more times. This chain links TRBV7-8 with TRBJ2-1, with 11 bases that match TRBD1. Germline CDR1 SGHVS, CDR2 FQNEAQ. The CDR3 is 16 amino acids. V shed 5 bases and J 4 bases; nucleotides not matched to a gene: 7. CDR3 DNA: TGTGCCAGCAGCCGCGTCGGACAGGGGGCTTACAATGAGCAGTTCTTC. This codes for CASSRVGQGAYNEQFF.

In its sample, this clonotype was seen a few times. The CDR3 DNA follows: TGTGCCAGCAGCCCCACGATGGGACTAGCGGGAGGAGATACGCAGTATTTT. This codes for CASSPTMGLAGGDTQYF. The chain uses TRBV7-2 and TRBJ2-3, with 15 bases aligning to TRBD2. Trimming took 5 bases from V and 5 from J; bases not matched to a gene: 8. CDR1 and CDR2 from the germline V gene are SGHTA and FQGNSA. The CDR3 is made up of 17 amino acids.

This clonotype appeared many times. The gene calls are TRBV28 and TRBJ2-5; 11 bases map to TRBD2. V shed 2 bases and J 2 bases; nucleotides not matched to a gene: 1. The germline V gene encodes CDR1 MDHEN and CDR2 SYDVKM. The CDR3 spans 15 residues. This CDR3 is CASSLLAGGQETQYF. CDR3 sequence (DNA): TGTGCCAGCAGTTTACTAGCGGGAGGACAAGAGACCCAGTACTTC.

The genes are TRBV5-1 and TRBJ1-2; no clear D gene. The CDR3 is made up of 13 amino acids. Germline V gene data show CDR1 as SGHRS and CDR2 as YFSETQ. The V end was cut by 1 base, the J end by 10 bases, with 14 bases between. The CDR3 DNA reads as TGCGCCAGCAGCTTGACCCCTTTGATGTTCTACACCTTC. Its translation: CASSLTPLMFYTF.

The chain uses TRBV28 and TRBJ2-1; 14 bases match TRBD2. The CDR3 consists of 15 residues. The junction had 3 bases not matched to a gene; V was cut back by 3 bases and J by 8 bases. CDR1 and CDR2 from the germline V gene are MDHEN and SYDVKM. CDR3 protein: CASSLTSGRAYEQFF. CDR3 in DNA: TGTGCCAGCAGTTTGACTAGCGGGAGGGCCTATGAGCAGTTCTTC.

This clonotype was detected a few times. This chain links TRBV15 with TRBJ2-7, with D possibly matching TRBD1 (5 bases). Germline CDR1 reads LNHNV; CDR2 reads YYDKDF (reference sequence). The CDR3 has 15 amino acids. V shed 0 bases and J shed 6 bases, with 15 bases lying between them. As DNA, the CDR3 is TGTGCCACCAGCAGAGAAGGTCTGGGGCGAGGCGAGCAGTACTTC. Translation gives CATSREGLGRGEQYF.

This clonotype was counted at least ten times. The rearrangement links TRBV20-1 to TRBJ1-1; D might be TRBD1 (5 bases). V lost 3 bases to trimming and J lost 0 bases, with 20 bases between them. This CDR3 has 17 amino acids. Looked up from germline, CDR1 is DFQATT and CDR2 is SNEGSKA (reference sequence). The CDR3 nucleotides are TGCAGTGCTAGCCCCATTTTACAGGCAGGAATGAACACTGAAGCTTTCTTT. Translated: CSASPILQAGMNTEAFF.

This clonotype was detected only a few times. The genes are TRBV7-9 and TRBJ2-2, with D uncertain. The CDR3 has 14 amino acids. From germline, CDR1 is SEHNR and CDR2 FQNEAQ (reference sequence). V lost 6 bases and J lost 3, with 11 bases in between. The CDR3 sequence: CASSSQLYTGELFF. In nucleotides, the CDR3 is TGTGCCAGCAGTTCTCAACTTTACACCGGGGAGCTGTTTTTT. Drawing the rest from reference TRBV7-9 and TRBJ2-2, the complete variable domain is DTGVSQNPRHKITKRGQNVTFRCDPISEHNRLYWYRQTLGQGPEFLTYFQNEAQLEKSRLLSDRFSAERPKGSFSTLEIQRTEQGDSAMYLCASSSQLYTGELFFGEGSRLTVL.

V is TRBV29-1 and J is TRBJ1-2, with D uncertain. The CDR3 contains 12 residues. The V end was cut by 7 bases, the J end by 7 bases, with 16 bases between. The V gene's germline CDR1 is SQVTM and CDR2 ANQGSEA. Here the CDR3 reads CSGVSEAIGYTF. The CDR3 nucleotides read TGCAGCGGAGTAAGCGAGGCAATTGGCTACACCTTC.